Each of the 3 T cell receptor beta chains below was sequenced from the same sample in a study of regulatory T cells in long-lasting Graves disease. Time point indicated: newly diagnosed GD, antithyroid drugs for less than 3 months. From RNA extracted from PBMCs, the TCR library was made. In building TCR beta libraries, iRepertoire HTBI primers were used together with Arm-PCR of CDR3 regions. Via MiXCR, TCRdb re-called the multiplex PCR reads, giving one row per CDR3 protein. The data show 320,000 or so distinct CDR3 sequences, roughly 18% seen once. The sample consisted of peripheral blood mononuclear cells (PBMCs), taken at new diagnosis, from a patient treated with antithyroid drugs. Every receptor here comes from a female donor with Graves disease.

This clonotype was recorded at least ten times. The J gene is TRBJ2-4, the V gene TRBV28; possible D gene TRBD1, 5 bases. V gave up 6 bases and J gave up 0 bases, with 21 bases separating them. In germline, CDR1 is MDHEN, CDR2 SYDVKM. This CDR3 is built from 18 residues. The CDR3 spells CASSEPPTRGVAKNIQYF. For the CDR3, the DNA is TGTGCCAGCAGCGAACCCCCGACAAGGGGCGTAGCCAAAAACATTCAGTACTTC.

This clonotype has ten or more counts. The chain uses TRBV6-1 and TRBJ2-1; D tentatively reads TRBD1 or TRBD2 (5 bases each). The germline CDR1 and CDR2 sequences are MNHNS and SASEGT. Trimming stripped 0 bases from V and 12 bases from J, with 6 bases between. This CDR3 contains 11 residues. The DNA for the CDR3 is TGTGCCAGCAGTGAAGCTGGGGGGCAGTTCTTC. Amino acid sequence: CASSEAGGQFF.

There are many counts of this clonotype. This chain uses TRBV3-1 with TRBJ1-1; D perhaps matches TRBD1 (5 bases). Trimming took 5 bases from V and 4 from J, leaving 14 bases between them. The CDR3 is 14 amino acids. The V gene's germline CDR1 is LGHDT and CDR2 YNNKEL (reference sequence). The DNA of the CDR3 is TGTGCCAGCAGCTTACGACCGGGGGGCACTGAAGCTTTCTTT. This translates into CASSLRPGGTEAFF.